This T cell receptor (beta chain) was documented in a study of blood T cell repertoires in COVID-19 (TCRdb year 2020). Concerning the study at large: The collaborator samples originated in the United States, Italy and Spain and spanned the acute and convalescent phases of COVID-19. The prospective study material was composed of cDNA or gDNA derived from T cells, B-cell-depleted T cells, or PBMCs. Deeply sampled blood TCRbeta repertoires from subjects exposed to, actively infected with, or recovered from COVID-19 were included in the dataset. The repertoires were made available in a free public database intended to serve as a resource for research on the immune response to SARS-CoV-2. The samples were drawn from the first 160 participants of the ongoing ImmuneRACE study and from under 1,500 subjects provided by 6 global collaborators. A de-identified subject ID, COVID-19 status, age in years and sex were almost always included in the sample metadata. Where available, HLA class I and class II types were taken from metadata supplied by the sample provider and were not determined by assay-based typing.

TCRbeta CDR3 regions were amplified from genomic DNA using the immunoSEQ Assay, a bias-controlled multiplex PCR. On the authors' methods: The number of nucleated cells in each sample was estimated from the amplification of reference gene primers within the assay. To quantify the absolute abundance of each unique TCRbeta CDR3 rearrangement, sequence reads were collapsed and filtered. For each sample, productive Simpson clonality was calculated as the square root of Simpson's diversity index over productive rearrangements. Held by TCRdb, this immuneACCESS table contains in-frame sequences only and omits some clones. Under half of the omission traces to an unresolved V gene where checked; the cause of the rest is unknown. D and trimming come from the DNA, and the V and J calls and clone size come from that table. Present in this sample are some 240,000 clones, approximately 88% of which were seen just once. The ten largest clones take up roughly 10% of the sample.

As for this clone: Its target antigen remains unknown. Per-nucleotide qualities are absent, and no much larger clonotype sits a single base away.

One collaborating source in Seattle enrolled patients during active infection and followed them longitudinally through the course of disease. The collaborating institutions used their own protocols to collect whole blood in K2EDTA tubes. Collaborator samples were shipped for TCRbeta analysis as frozen whole blood, isolated PBMCs, or DNA extracted from either sample type. The full study reports these points: Clinical and demographic metadata were provided uncurated, with the amount varying by source and participant.

The sequencing input was peripheral blood. The receptor was derived from a woman in her 70s with COVID-19, enrolled during active disease.

The encoded CDR3 is CAISGNRGRVQETQYF. The base sequence is TGTGCCATCAGTGGCAACAGGGGAAGGGTCCAAGAGACCCAGTACTTC. This sequence uses TRBV10-3 and TRBJ2-5, and TRBD1 aligns with 7 junction nucleotides. The CDR3, from cysteine to phenylalanine, totals 16 residues. CDR3 DNA only is kept here, 48 bases in frame from base 1. V is pruned by 4 bases and J by 1 base, leaving 9 bases of the junction without a gene match. The germline V gene sets CDR1 to ENHRY and CDR2 to SYGVKD.